The rows below give T cell receptor beta chains drawn from one sample of a study of cytomegalovirus exposure and HLA in healthy donors. The table came from immunoSEQ multiplex PCR; TCRdb's copy has only in-frame clones and leaves some out. This table holds roughly 250,000 clones, almost 85% found once. The sample comprised PBMCs. These receptors were obtained from a woman aged 40 to 55 in good health and CMV-seropositive. Each CDR3 is given without its conserved first and last residue.

cdr3_aa	cdr3_length	j_call	v_call
ASSGGLAGGSDNEQF	15	TRBJ2-1	TRBV5-1
ASSVAGAVGEQF	12	TRBJ2-1	TRBV2
SAILGTGELF	10	TRBJ2-2	TRBV29-1
ASSIRQATSTDTQY	14	TRBJ2-3	TRBV19
ASSRQLPDTQY	11	TRBJ2-3	TRBV4-2
ASSQRVPRQGVTGELF	16	TRBJ2-2	TRBV4-1
ASSLERGAGHYGYT	14	TRBJ1-2	TRBV7-9
ASSPSVTGANTGELF	15	TRBJ2-2	TRBV18
ASSPRAGSSYEQY	13	TRBJ2-7	TRBV18
ASLNSPSSYEQY	12	TRBJ2-7	TRBV6-6
AGTSGETQY	9	TRBJ2-5	TRBV6-1
ASSTGGAQPQH	11	TRBJ1-5	TRBV19
ASSEPGGIYNEQF	13	TRBJ2-1	TRBV6-1
ASSISGQAAYEQY	13	TRBJ2-7	TRBV19
ASRQDNTQETQY	12	TRBJ2-5	TRBV2
ASSFDQDRMLDTQY	14	TRBJ2-3	TRBV7-9
ASSFRLAGGNEQF	13	TRBJ2-1	TRBV11-3
ASSPGQGARETQY	13	TRBJ2-5	TRBV5-4